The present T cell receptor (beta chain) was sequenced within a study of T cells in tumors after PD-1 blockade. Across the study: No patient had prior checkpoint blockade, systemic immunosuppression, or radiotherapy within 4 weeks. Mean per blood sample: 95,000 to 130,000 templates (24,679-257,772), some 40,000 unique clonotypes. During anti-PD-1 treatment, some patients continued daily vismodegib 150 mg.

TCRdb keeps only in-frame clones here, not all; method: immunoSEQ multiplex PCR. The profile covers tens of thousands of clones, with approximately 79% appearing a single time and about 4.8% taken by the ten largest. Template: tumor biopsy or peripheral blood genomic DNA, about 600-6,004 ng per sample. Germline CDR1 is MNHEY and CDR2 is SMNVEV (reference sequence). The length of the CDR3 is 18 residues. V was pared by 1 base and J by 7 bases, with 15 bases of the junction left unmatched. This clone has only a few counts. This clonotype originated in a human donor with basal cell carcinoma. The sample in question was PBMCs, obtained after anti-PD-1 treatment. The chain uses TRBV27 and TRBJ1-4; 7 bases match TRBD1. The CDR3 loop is CASSLFRPLEGDSEKLFF. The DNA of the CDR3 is TGTGCCAGCAGTTTATTCCGCCCACTGGAGGGGGACAGTGAAAAACTGTTTTTT.